The TCR beta chain under discussion was sequenced for a study of beta chain features in type 1 diabetes (dated by TCRdb to 2017 to 2018). As for the study more broadly: Mean age, gender distribution, total cell number and subset yield were not different between patients and healthy donors. A total of around 100 million sorted cells were examined across all samples, and RNA yield correlated strongly with the number of cells per subset. Regulatory and stem cell-like memory subsets were obtained from only 8 patients and roughly 8 healthy donors, while naive and central memory subsets were obtained from all 30 or so donors. The study compared the TCRB repertoires of sorted circulating CD4+ T cell subsets in recently diagnosed type 1 diabetes patients with those in matched healthy donors. Study-wide findings and limitations: Type 1 diabetes patients showed a moderate but significant shortening of TCRB CDR3 length in all four CD4+ subsets. Fewer insertions and more nucleotide deletions at VDJ recombination sites were observed in patients with type 1 diabetes, implying thymic rearrangement abnormalities. Because cDNA was sequenced instead of genomic DNA, highly expressing activated cells could be over-represented, though the groups showed no difference in activation or CD3 levels. PCR might favor shorter templates, but patient and control samples were amplified and corrected together, so any skew would affect both groups equally. Naive, central memory and regulatory TCRB repertoires appeared to be more alike among patients than among healthy donors. HLA sub-analyses involved small numbers of individuals, so any influence of HLA type on TCRB rearrangement remained unresolved.

From each donor, a single peripheral blood sample of 90 to 150 mL on average was drawn into heparinised tubes. Naive, central memory, regulatory and stem cell-like memory CD4+ T cells were sorted on a BD FACSAria II using a panel including CD45RO, CCR7, CD25, CD127, CD95 and CD27. Purity was above 98% for every sorted population. PBMCs were isolated right away by Lymphoprep density gradient centrifugation and were stained directly, without culture. So that batch effects would be minimized, each experiment stained and sorted samples in pairs, pairing one healthy donor with one patient. The High Capacity cDNA Reverse Transcription Kit was used to reverse transcribe all of the isolated RNA, meaning that expressed TCRB transcripts were what got sequenced. Deep immunoSEQ sequencing was performed on naive, central memory and regulatory T cell samples, with an average of about 3.57 million total reads per sample. Sorted cells were lysed in RLT buffer, and RNA was extracted using DNase-treated RNeasy Micro or Mini kits according to cell number. To prevent cross-contamination, each cell subset was processed individually, whereas patient and healthy donor samples were processed jointly. The immunoSEQ multiplex PCR was used to amplify TCRB sequences from cDNA, yielding 87-bp fragments that span the CDR3 region. Sequencing of the amplicons was done on the Illumina HiSeq platform. The study's own analysis went as follows. Synthetic template baselines were used to correct PCR bias computationally, reads within Hamming distance 2 were collapsed together, and singletons that could not be merged were discarded. Reads were aligned against IMGT so that V, D and J genes, CDR3 length and insertions or deletions at six rearrangement sites could be assigned. Within each subset, clonotype counts were normalized to the number of sorted cells before true diversity and Gini coefficients were calculated with the tcR R package. The overlap coefficient, calculated on TCRB nucleotide sequences, was used to quantify repertoire sharing. As a proxy for the pre-selection repertoire, out-of-frame TCRB sequences from naive cells were analyzed. Entries here come from immuneACCESS through TCRdb and include only in-frame sequences with V and J called. Some clones fail to appear in such tables; in the studies checked, an unresolved V gene covers under half of the shortfall, and the cause of the remainder is unknown. Clone size and the V and J calls come from that table; the DNA yielded D and trimming. Here the sample has hundreds of thousands of clones; around 16% occur a single time. About 0.086% of the sample belongs to the ten largest clones.

This clone was found once. Its cognate antigen has yet to be identified. No base-level quality is on record; no much larger clone is a single base apart. The origin of this receptor is a man between 18 and 29 years old in good health. The sample comprised naive CD4+ T cells from blood. The meaning of the sample's cell subset or site label: true naive CD4+ T cells.

The base sequence is TGTGCCAGCAGGTACTACGAGCAGTACTTC. Its protein product is CASRYYEQYF. Recombination connected TRBV27 to TRBJ2-7, with the D gene not clear enough to name. Cut back by 6 bases and 3 bases, the V and J ends lie 3 bases apart. Per the germline V gene (reference sequence), MNHEY is the CDR1 and SMNVEV is the CDR2. Reading from cysteine to phenylalanine, the CDR3 counts 10 amino acids. Only the CDR3 part of the read is kept: 30 bases, read in frame from the first base.